The 6 T cell receptor beta chains in this list originate from one sample, sequenced in a study of cytomegalovirus exposure and HLA in healthy donors. Vbeta (60) and Jbeta (13) primers were used in the PCR. The method was immunoSEQ multiplex PCR; TCRdb's version includes in-frame clones alone and lacks a portion of them. Found here are some 90,000 clones, around 80% of them singletons; the top ten hold about 1.5%. Material: PBMCs. Receptors originate from a man in his forties in good health and CMV-seronegative.

Only a few counts were recorded for this clone. V gene TRBV11-2 combines with J gene TRBJ1-2; perhaps TRBD1 as D (5 bases). The V end lost 2 bases, the J end lost 10 bases, and 14 bases lay between the germline ends. Germline V gene data show CDR1 as SGHAT and CDR2 as FQNNGV. This CDR3 has 13 amino acids. The CDR3 bases are TGTGCCAGCAGCTTATGGCAGGGTGTTTACTACACCTTC. This encodes CASSLWQGVYYTF.

The count of this clone is one. This sequence joins TRBV7-9 and TRBJ1-2, with 12 bases matching TRBD1. In germline, CDR1 is SEHNR, CDR2 FQNEAQ (reference sequence). Germline trimming cut 5 bases from V and 6 bases from J; bases unmatched to any gene: 10. This CDR3 has 16 amino acids. CDR3 sequence: CASSEGTGGNANGYTF. The CDR3 DNA reads as TGTGCCAGCAGCGAAGGGACAGGGGGCAACGCTAATGGCTACACCTTC.

The rearrangement links TRBV19 to TRBJ2-7; 8 nucleotides match TRBD1. V lost 0 bases, J lost 3 bases, and 4 bases stayed unmatched. CDR1 is LNHDA, CDR2 SQIVND, per germline (reference sequence). The length of the CDR3 is 15 residues. The CDR3 region is CASSIEAGGRYEQYF. CDR3 sequence (DNA): TGTGCCAGTAGTATAGAGGCAGGGGGCCGCTACGAGCAGTACTTC.

V gene TRBV6-1 combines with J gene TRBJ2-3, with 14 positions matching TRBD2. The ends lost 1 base at V and 5 bases at J; junction bases unmatched: 2. Germline CDR1 MNHNS, CDR2 SASEGT. CDR3 length: 16 residues. The CDR3 DNA is TGTGCCAGCAGTGAAGGACTAGCGGGGGGGATAGATACGCAGTATTTT. It specifies CASSEGLAGGIDTQYF.

The chain links TRBV21-1 to TRBJ2-7; the D segment call TRBD2 is taken from the table without a DNA check. TRBV21-1 is assigned pseudogene status. This CDR3 has 16 residues. The CDR3 loop reads CASSKAKTSGGYEQYF. In nucleotides, the CDR3 is TGTGCCAGCAGCAAAGCGAAGACTAGCGGGGGCTACGAGCAGTACTTC.

The chain uses TRBV5-1 and TRBJ2-5, with 7 bases lining up with TRBD1. The CDR3 length is 14 residues. V lost 1 base to trimming and J lost 3 bases; unmatched junction nucleotides: 3. Germline V gene lookup returns CDR1 SGHRS and CDR2 YFSETQ. The CDR3 nucleotides read TGCGCCAGCAGCTTGTCAGGGACAGAAGAGACCCAGTACTTC. It codes for CASSLSGTEETQYF.